The sequence of this TCR beta chain was determined in a study of shared clonotypes between healthy human individuals. Findings of the study overall: Incompleteness in sorted-subset sequencing, despite large depth, was shown by rarefaction.

Within Nashville, Tennessee resided all donors, each a Caucasian adult. Splitting the CD4+ cells yielded a CD45RA+ naive subset and a CD45RA-negative memory subset. The length of the CDR3 is 15 residues. Germline CDR1 SGDLS, CDR2 YYNGEE. J gave up 7 bases and V 7 bases, and 10 bases lay outside the gene matches. To note about this clone: What it recognizes is unknown.

Every subset's genomic DNA went evenly onto several immunoSEQ plates. Sequencing was performed with immunoSEQ multiplex PCR; in TCRdb, only in-frame clones are kept and a portion is missing. The data hold 2 million to 2.5 million clones, with 95% observed a single time. Sequenced sample: naive CD4+ T cells sorted from blood. Indicated subset: CD45RA+ positively selected. The chain carries TRBV9 and TRBJ2-1, with TRBD2 matching 11 bases. The sequence was collected from a man aged 18-30 years in good health. CDR3 DNA sequence: TGTGCCAGCTCCCCGACTAGCGGGACTTGGAATGAGCAGTTCTTC. This gives the protein CASSPTSGTWNEQFF. The complete variable domain, with remaining parts taken from reference TRBV9 and TRBJ2-1, reads DSGVTQTPKHLITATGQRVTLRCSPRSGDLSVYWYQQSLDQGLQFLIQYYNGEERAKGNILERFSAQQFPDLHSELNLSSLELGDSALYFCASSPTSGTWNEQFFGPGTRLTVL.